This T cell receptor (beta chain) was captured in a study of beta chain features in type 1 diabetes. Study-wide results and limits: In type 1 diabetes patients, VDJ junctions had fewer insertions; deletions at these junctions were more frequent. A moderate, significant TCRB CDR3 shortening appeared in type 1 diabetes across four CD4+ subsets. A potential influence of HLA type upon TCRB rearrangement remained unresolved herein.

Based on CD45RO/CCR7/CD25/CD127/CD95/CD27, CD4+ regulatory, stem cell-like memory, naive and central memory cells were sorted. With respect to this clone: Its antigen is unidentified.

Of the isolated RNA, all was reverse transcribed, and so the sequenced material was expressed TCRB transcripts. Some clones are missing from TCRdb's copy, which holds only in-frame ones; the method was immunoSEQ multiplex PCR. The sample gives some 330,000 clones, approximately 9.9% of which show up once; 0.015% is in the top ten. Germline V gene sequence: CDR1 KGHSH, CDR2 LQKENI. This CDR3 has 15 residues. V lost 2 bases and J lost 1, with 9 bases in between. The clonotype was recovered from a woman under 40 in good health. V usage is TRBV18 and J usage is TRBJ2-1; no clear D. The specimen sequenced was naive CD4+ T cells from blood. The CDR3 coding sequence is TGTGCCAGCTCACCAGGTCAGGCTTCCTACAATGAGCAGTTCTTC. Amino acids: CASSPGQASYNEQFF.